This TCR beta chain was sequenced in a study of T-cell reconstitution after alpha-beta-depleted transplantation in children. In the case of this clonotype: Antigen unknown.

Study-level results: One year post-transplant, T-cell counts and diversity were largely derived from T cells produced anew. Some patients' high day-60 TCRbeta diversity was attributed to recipient cells surviving conditioning. Expanded clones from the graft, numbering several hundred, reportedly supplied alpha-beta T cells about two months after transplant.

Trimming cost V 2 bases and J 5 bases, with 11 bases left between them. This CDR3 has 14 residues. Germline V lookup: CDR1 WNHNN, CDR2 SYGVQD (reference sequence). During its preparation, the TCRbeta library received unique molecular identifiers. TCRdb processed the PCR reads anew with MiXCR; each CDR3 protein has one entry. The sample contains about a million distinct CDR3 sequences, about 30% of which appear only once. The chain has TRBV10-1 and TRBJ2-3, with D unclear. The clonotype originates from a boy younger than two who had a stem cell transplant for SCID, so the T cells may come from the graft donor. The sample was PBMCs, mostly from graft donor cells, taken 360 days after TCRalphabeta/CD19-depleted stem cell transplant. DNA of the CDR3: TGCGCCAGCAGTGAGAGGGTAGCCGGAGATACGCAGTATTTT. It yields the protein CASSERVAGDTQYF.